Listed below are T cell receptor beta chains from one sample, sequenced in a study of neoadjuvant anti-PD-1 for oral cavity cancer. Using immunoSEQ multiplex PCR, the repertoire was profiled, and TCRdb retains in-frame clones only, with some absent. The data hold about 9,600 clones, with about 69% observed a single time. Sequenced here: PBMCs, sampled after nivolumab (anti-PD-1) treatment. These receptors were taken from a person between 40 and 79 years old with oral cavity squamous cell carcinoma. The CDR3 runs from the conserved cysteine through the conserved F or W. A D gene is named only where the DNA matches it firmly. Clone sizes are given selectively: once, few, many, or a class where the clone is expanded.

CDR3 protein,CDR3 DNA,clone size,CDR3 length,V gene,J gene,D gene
CASSHPGTSGRVPDTQYF,TGTGCCAGCAGCCACCCCGGGACTAGCGGGAGGGTTCCAGATACGCAGTATTTT,-,18,TRBV9,TRBJ2-3,TRBD2
CASSVDSYEQYF,TGTGCCAGCAGTGTCGACAGCTACGAGCAGTACTTC,-,12,TRBV2,TRBJ2-7,-
CSVGYLQGVPSSNEKLFF,TGCAGCGTTGGATATTTACAGGGGGTTCCCTCGAGTAATGAAAAACTGTTTTTT,few,18,TRBV29-1,TRBJ1-4,TRBD1
CAWSALGGRINEQFF,TGTGCCTGGAGCGCTCTTGGCGGGAGAATAAATGAGCAGTTCTTC,few,15,TRBV30,TRBJ2-1,TRBD2
CASSPGGVSNYEQYF,TGTGCCAGCAGCCCCGGTGGTGTTTCGAACTACGAGCAGTACTTC,few,15,TRBV6-6,TRBJ2-7,-
CASSPRTSGSLDEQYF,TGTGCCAGCAGTCCGAGGACTAGCGGGAGCCTAGACGAGCAGTACTTC,-,16,TRBV27,TRBJ2-7,TRBD2
CASRTDTLSGNTIYF,TGTGCCAGCAGGACCGACACGCTCTCTGGAAACACCATATATTTT,-,15,TRBV6-1,TRBJ1-3,-
CASSVPPTYEQYF,TGTGCCAGCAGCGTGCCCCCGACCTACGAGCAGTACTTC,few,13,TRBV28,TRBJ2-7,-
CAWSVGGATPPGEQFF,TGTGCCTGGAGTGTTGGGGGGGCAACCCCGCCGGGTGAGCAGTTCTTC,-,16,TRBV30,TRBJ2-1,-
CASSLLGGNPPTALHF,TGTGCCAGCAGCTTATTAGGTGGGAACCCCCCTACGGCCCTCCACTTT,-,16,TRBV7-6,TRBJ1-6,-
CSVVGEPYSYEQYF,TGCAGCGTTGTCGGGGAACCCTACTCCTACGAGCAGTACTTC,-,14,TRBV29-1,TRBJ2-7,-
CASINEQYF,TGTGCCAGTATAAACGAGCAGTACTTC,-,9,TRBV19,TRBJ2-7,-
CATSRDRTGGQPQHF,TGTGCCACCAGCAGGGACCGGACAGGAGGGCAGCCCCAGCATTTT,-,15,TRBV15,TRBJ1-5,TRBD1
CASSARAEAFF,TGTGCCAGTAGTGCCAGGGCCGAAGCTTTCTTT,-,11,TRBV19,TRBJ1-1,-
CASSLLTGSNTGELFF,TGCGCCAGCAGCTTGCTAACGGGGTCGAACACCGGGGAGCTGTTTTTT,-,16,TRBV5-1,TRBJ2-2,-
CATRGQGSYGYTF,TGTGCCACCCGCGGACAGGGGTCCTATGGCTACACCTTC,-,13,TRBV19,TRBJ1-2,TRBD1
CSVEKGSNEQFF,TGCAGCGTTGAAAAAGGAAGCAATGAGCAGTTCTTC,-,12,TRBV29-1,TRBJ2-1,-
CASREIETQYF,TGTGCCAGCAGAGAAATAGAGACCCAGTACTTC,-,11,TRBV6-1,TRBJ2-5,-
CASSYLGRPRGPQHF,TGTGCCAGCAGTTATTTAGGCCGGCCAAGAGGGCCCCAGCATTTT,-,15,TRBV6-9,TRBJ1-5,-
CASSVASTSGEAGWDEQFF,TGTGCCAGCAGCGTAGCTTCGACTAGCGGGGAGGCTGGGTGGGATGAGCAGTTCTTC,few,19,TRBV9,TRBJ2-1,TRBD2
CASSQEHTREQYF,TGCGCCAGCAGCCAGGAACATACTAGGGAACAGTATTTT,few,13,TRBV4-1,TRBJ2-3,-
CASSDRYNSPLHF,TGTGCCAGCAGCGACAGGTATAATTCACCCCTCCACTTT,-,13,TRBV6-1,TRBJ1-6,-
CASSPAAPEQYF,TGTGCCAGCAGCCCCGCGGCCCCCGAGCAGTACTTC,-,12,TRBV7-2,TRBJ2-7,-
CATIPLPNQPQHF,TGTGCCACCATCCCCCTTCCCAATCAGCCCCAGCATTTT,-,13,TRBV28,TRBJ1-5,-
CASSQTSGRGNEKLFF,TGCGCCAGCAGCCAAACCAGCGGAAGGGGGAATGAAAAACTGTTTTTT,-,16,TRBV4-1,TRBJ1-4,-
CASSFGQFGELFF,TGTGCCAGCAGTTTCGGACAGTTCGGGGAGCTGTTTTTT,-,13,TRBV27,TRBJ2-2,-
CASSQVGTGGAEKLFF,TGCGCCAGCAGCCAAGTAGGGACAGGGGGGGCTGAAAAACTGTTTTTT,-,16,TRBV4-1,TRBJ1-4,TRBD1
CASRRTGDGYTF,TGTGCCAGCAGGAGGACAGGGGATGGCTACACCTTC,few,12,TRBV6-5,TRBJ1-2,TRBD1